The next 25 T cell receptor beta chains were all read from a single sample in a study of T cells after yellow fever vaccination. One entry per CDR3 protein results from TCRdb running MiXCR on the 5' RACE reads. Of some 350,000 distinct CDR3 sequences in the sample, 11% were seen once. The sample was PBMCs, taken on the day of the first yellow fever vaccination. These receptors came from a man aged 18 to 35 who received the YFV17D yellow fever vaccine.

This clonotype has a handful of counts. The genes are TRBV15 and TRBJ2-5; D is uncertain. Per the germline V gene, CDR1 is LNHNV and CDR2 is YYDKDF (reference sequence). V was pared by 6 bases and J by 1 base, with 15 bases between. This CDR3 is 15 amino acids long. DNA for the CDR3: TGTGCCACCAGTTCCTACAGAGGCAGCCAAGAGACCCAGTACTTC. This gives the protein CATSSYRGSQETQYF.

This clonotype was counted many times. The chain carries TRBV5-1 and TRBJ2-2; TRBD2 is a possible D gene (6 bases). CDR3 length: 17 residues. CDR1 is SGHRS, CDR2 YFSETQ, per germline. V gave up 3 bases and J gave up 0 bases, with 15 bases separating them. CDR3 nucleotides: TGCGCCAGCAGCTACCTAGCGCCTACCGCGAACACCGGGGAGCTGTTTTTT. Encoded protein: CASSYLAPTANTGELFF.

V and J are TRBV18 and TRBJ2-7; D possibly corresponds to TRBD2 (5 bases). From germline, CDR1 is KGHSH and CDR2 LQKENI. V dropped 3 bases and J dropped 6 bases, with 15 bases sitting between them. CDR3 length: 14 residues. The CDR3 protein is CASSPSEAWGEQYV. CDR3 in DNA: TGTGCCAGCTCACCTTCGGAGGCATGGGGCGAGCAGTACGTC.

This clonotype has more than one count but fewer than ten. The genes are TRBV5-1 and TRBJ2-7; D unclear. The CDR3 length is 15 residues. Per germline, CDR1 SGHRS and CDR2 YFSETQ. V lost 0 bases to trimming and J lost 5 bases, with 15 bases between them. CDR3 in amino acids: CASSLARVIGDEQYF. The CDR3 bases are TGCGCCAGCAGCTTGGCCCGGGTTATTGGAGACGAGCAGTACTTC.

The chain carries TRBV20-1 and TRBJ2-3, with TRBD2 matching over 7 bases. The CDR3 is 15 amino acids. The germline V gene encodes CDR1 DFQATT and CDR2 SNEGSKA (reference sequence). With 4 bases clipped from V and 4 bases from J, the junction kept 11 bases outside the gene matches. Written as DNA, the CDR3 is TGCAGTGCTACTTGGCCGGGGGGACCCGCAGATACGCAGTATTTT. It is translated as CSATWPGGPADTQYF.

The CDR3 sequence is CSANPTGTAFYGYTF. The CDR3 DNA is TGCAGTGCTAATCCTACCGGGACAGCGTTTTATGGCTACACCTTC. The genes are TRBV20-1 and TRBJ1-2; 7 bases line up with TRBD1. V shed 4 bases, J shed 5 bases, and the junction held 13 bases outside the gene matches. The V gene's germline CDR1 is DFQATT and CDR2 SNEGSKA (reference sequence). The CDR3 runs 15 residues.

This clonotype appeared a few times. The chain couples TRBV12-3 or TRBV12-4 to TRBJ2-5, with 10 bases lining up with TRBD2. There are 16 residues in the CDR3. V lost 7 bases, J lost 4 bases, and 12 bases stayed unmatched. In DNA, the CDR3 is TGTGCCAGCATCCCTGGGGCTAGCGGGGGTCCAGAGACCCAGTACTTC. This codes for CASIPGASGGPETQYF.

About this clonotype itself: One end of the junction fails to match germline, which may point to a read error. This chain connects TRBV7-7 to TRBJ2-6, with D perhaps given as TRBD1 or TRBD2 (5 bases each). The CDR3 covers 19 residues. CDR1 is SSHAT and CDR2 is FNYEAQ in the germline V gene (reference sequence). CDR3 nucleotide sequence: TGTGCTAGCAGCCCAGACCGAAGGGGCACTAGCTCTGGGGCCAACGTCCTGACTTTC. Protein product: CASSPDRRGTSSGANVLTF. The variable domain in full, with the rest retrieved from reference TRBV7-7 and TRBJ2-6, is GAGVSQSPRYKVTKRGQDVTLRCDPISSHATLYWYQQALGQGPEFLTYFNYEAQPDKSGLPSDRFSAERPEGSISTLTIQRTEQRDSAMYRCASSPDRRGTSSGANVLTFGAGSRLTVL.

J is TRBJ2-7 and V is TRBV12-3 or TRBV12-4; weak D call: TRBD1 (6 bases). The germline V and J ends were trimmed by 6 bases and 6 bases, with 18 bases remaining between them. The CDR3 totals 14 residues. CDR3 in amino acids: CASSPREGVSEQYV. Here the CDR3 DNA reads TGTGCCAGCAGCCCCCGAGAGGGGGTGAGCGAGCAGTACGTC.

This clonotype has only a few counts. CDR3 nucleotide sequence: TGCGCCAGCAGCTTGGTCACCACTTCGGGCTACACCTTC. This sequence encodes CASSLVTTSGYTF. This chain uses TRBV5-1 with TRBJ1-2; D is ambiguous. The CDR3 covers 13 residues. From germline, CDR1 is SGHRS and CDR2 YFSETQ. The ends were cut back, 0 bases at V and 8 bases at J, with 11 bases in the middle.

This clonotype was seen a handful of times. This chain connects TRBV9 to TRBJ2-1, with a weak D call TRBD2 (5 bases). Trimming removed 4 bases at V and 4 bases at J, with 12 bases between. The CDR3 runs to 14 residues. Per germline, CDR1 SGDLS and CDR2 YYNGEE. CDR3: CASSPRRGYNEQFF. The CDR3 nucleotides are TGTGCCAGCAGCCCCCGGAGAGGGTACAATGAGCAGTTCTTC.

The chain has TRBV18 and TRBJ2-1; 7 bases fit TRBD1. From germline, CDR1 is KGHSH and CDR2 LQKENI. V was pared by 1 base and J by 4 bases, with 4 bases of the junction left unmatched. The CDR3 runs 15 residues. This CDR3 reads CASSPRGGPYNEQFF. CDR3 nucleotides: TGTGCCAGCTCACCACGAGGGGGCCCTTACAATGAGCAGTTCTTC.

There are a few counts of this clonotype. The gene calls are TRBV12-3 or TRBV12-4 and TRBJ1-4; D is undetermined. CDR3 size: 15 residues. The V gene lost 4 bases and the J gene lost 6 bases, with 15 bases spanning the gap. The CDR3, as DNA: TGTGCCAGCAGTTCGACTGCCTTCTACCATGAAAAACTGTTTTTT. Its translation is CASSSTAFYHEKLFF.

The chain uses TRBV4-2 and TRBJ2-7, with TRBD2 matching 7 bases. The J segment lost 5 bases and the V segment lost 4 bases, leaving 8 bases of the junction unmatched. The CDR3 has 14 residues. Germline V lookup: CDR1 LGHNA, CDR2 YNFKEQ. Here the CDR3 reads CASSPPTSFDEQYF. The CDR3, as DNA: TGTGCCAGCAGCCCCCCGACTAGCTTCGACGAGCAGTACTTC.

The gene calls are TRBV7-9 and TRBJ2-5; D is possibly TRBD1 or TRBD2 (5 bases each). V gave up 1 base and J gave up 0 bases, with 12 bases separating them. CDR3 size: 16 residues. Germline V gene lookup returns CDR1 SEHNR and CDR2 FQNEAQ (reference sequence). CDR3 sequence: CASSLVGWGYQETQYF. CDR3 coding DNA: TGTGCCAGCAGCTTAGTTGGATGGGGGTACCAAGAGACCCAGTACTTC.

This clonotype was detected a few times. The chain is built from TRBV20-1 and TRBJ2-2; D may be TRBD1 (6 bases). In germline, CDR1 is DFQATT, CDR2 SNEGSKA (reference sequence). The V end lost 0 bases, the J end lost 1 base, and 12 bases lay between the germline ends. This CDR3 is 16 amino acids long. CDR3 amino acids: CSARDGRTENTGELFF. The CDR3 DNA sequence: TGCAGTGCTAGAGATGGTCGGACAGAGAACACCGGGGAGCTGTTTTTT.

This sequence joins TRBV7-6 and TRBJ2-3, with D perhaps TRBD2 (5 bases). Between the trimmed V and J ends, which lost 8 bases and 4 bases, there was a span of 13 bases. There are 13 residues in the CDR3. Germline V gene sequence: CDR1 SGHVS, CDR2 FNYEAQ. CDR3 nucleotides: TGTGCCAGCGGACTTGACGCAGCAGATACGCAGTATTTT. It specifies CASGLDAADTQYF.

This clonotype was observed many times. This chain links TRBV5-1 with TRBJ1-1; D may be TRBD1 (6 bases). The CDR3 contains 12 residues. Germline values: CDR1 SGHRS, CDR2 YFSETQ. Trimming took 4 bases from V and 4 from J, leaving 8 bases between them. The CDR3 DNA follows: TGCGCCAGCAGCCTCAGGGGCACTGAAGCTTTCTTT. Protein sequence: CASSLRGTEAFF.

This chain joins TRBV2 and TRBJ1-2; D uncertain. The CDR3 extends over 13 amino acids. V was trimmed by 6 bases and J by 1 base, leaving 9 bases between them. CDR1 and CDR2 from the germline V gene are SNHLY and FYNNEI. CDR3 region: CASRPTDNYGYTF. The CDR3 DNA reads as TGTGCCAGCAGACCCACTGATAACTATGGCTACACCTTC.

Ten or more counts support this clonotype. The V and J genes are TRBV3-1 and TRBJ2-5; D not resolved. The CDR3 is made up of 14 amino acids. CDR1 LGHDT and CDR2 YNNKEL come from the germline V gene (reference sequence). The V end lost 4 bases, the J end lost 4 bases, and 13 bases lay between the germline ends. CDR3 bases: TGTGCCAGCAGCCCACCGAATGGACCAGAGACCCAGTACTTC. Translated, it gives CASSPPNGPETQYF.

The table lists this clonotype with many counts. The rearrangement links TRBV7-2 to TRBJ1-6; the D is unclear. Germline V gives CDR1 SGHTA, CDR2 FQGNSA. This CDR3 comprises 13 residues. Between the trimmed V and J ends, which lost 7 bases and 7 bases, there was a span of 11 bases. The CDR3 sequence: CASTLDGNSPLHF. CDR3 nucleotide sequence: TGTGCCAGCACCCTAGACGGAAATTCACCCCTCCACTTT.

The chain links TRBV4-1 to TRBJ1-1; the D is unclear. CDR1 and CDR2 (germline): MGHRA, YSYEKL. There are 11 residues in the CDR3. V gave up 1 base and J gave up 11 bases, with 8 bases separating them. The DNA for the CDR3 is TGCGCCAGCAGCCAAGGGCGCCGGGCTTTCTTT. This translates into CASSQGRRAFF.

This clonotype was seen a few times. This chain joins TRBV4-3 and TRBJ2-2; 12 bases map to TRBD2. The CDR3 runs 15 residues. With V trimmed by 9 bases and J by 10 bases, 12 bases remained unmatched. CDR1 LGHNA and CDR2 YSLEER come from the germline V gene. This chain's CDR3 is CASRPASGGAAELFF. DNA of the CDR3: TGCGCCAGTCGCCCGGCTAGCGGGGGGGCCGCGGAGCTGTTTTTT.

This clonotype turned up a few times. The chain combines TRBV7-3 with TRBJ2-3, with 11 bases matching TRBD2. This CDR3 region has 15 residues. CDR1 and CDR2 (germline): SGHTA, FQGTGA. J gave up 4 bases and V 5 bases, and 5 bases lay outside the gene matches. This chain's CDR3 is CASSPTSGESDTQYF. The CDR3 DNA sequence: TGTGCCAGCAGCCCGACTAGCGGGGAATCAGATACGCAGTATTTT.

CDR3 in DNA: TGTGCCAGCAGCTTGGAACTGACGCCTTACAATGAGCAGTTCTTC. This encodes CASSLELTPYNEQFF. The chain is built from TRBV5-6 and TRBJ2-1, with unresolved D. V was trimmed by 0 bases and J by 4 bases, leaving 11 bases between them. This CDR3 contains 15 residues. Germline-derived CDR1 and CDR2 are SGHDT and YYEEEE.